The next 11 T cell receptor beta chains were all read from a single sample in a study of shared clonotypes between healthy human individuals (dated by TCRdb to the early 2020s). The receptor library was made with the immunoSEQ multiplex PCR assay. Not all clones reach the TCRdb copy of this immuneACCESS table, which keeps in-frame sequences only. Checked studies attribute under half of the gap to unresolved V genes and leave the rest unexplained. Present in this sample are around 2.5 million clones, 90% to 95% of which were seen just once. 0.36% of the sample belongs to the ten largest clones. The sequenced sample consisted of naive CD4+ T cells from PBMCs. This sample's cell subset or site label indicates: CD45RA+ positively selected. The receptor source for this set is a man younger than 35 in good health. Some clones in this sample may be carry-over from other donors' samples.

About this clone: The same CDR3 is also encoded by other DNA sequences in this sample. The rearrangement uses TRBV9 and TRBJ2-7, with TRBD1 as a possible D gene (6 bases). V was pared by 2 bases and J by 0 bases, with 12 bases between. This CDR3 contains 15 residues. In germline, CDR1 is SGDLS, CDR2 YYNGEE. The CDR3 coding sequence is TGTGCCAGCAGCGTGGGGGCAGCTAGCTCCTACGAGCAGTACTTC. This translates into CASSVGAASSYEQYF.

This clone has just a few counts. This rearrangement joins TRBV29-1 to TRBJ1-1; the D gene is possibly TRBD1 (5 bases). Looked up from germline, CDR1 is SQVTM and CDR2 is ANQGSEA. V was pared by 7 bases and J by 1 base, with 10 bases between. CDR3 length: 12 residues. The CDR3 region has the DNA TGCAGCGCCCGGGACGGGAACACTGAAGCTTTCTTT. This sequence encodes CSARDGNTEAFF.

The rearrangement links TRBV5-1 to TRBJ2-7, with 7 nucleotides matching TRBD1. V lost 4 bases and J lost 6; bases outside the gene matches: 10. The germline V gene has CDR1 SGHRS and CDR2 YFSETQ. The CDR3 sequence is 14 residues long. The CDR3 protein is CASSPRTGSSEQYF. CDR3 nucleotides: TGCGCCAGCAGCCCCCGGACAGGATCATCCGAGCAGTACTTC.

This sequence joins TRBV5-1 and TRBJ2-5; perhaps TRBD2 as D (6 bases). V dropped 0 bases and J dropped 4 bases, with 16 bases sitting between them. The V gene's germline CDR1 is SGHRS and CDR2 YFSETQ. This CDR3 has 16 amino acids. The CDR3: CASSLAVGLGGETQYF. CDR3 DNA: TGCGCCAGCAGCTTGGCCGTAGGGTTGGGGGGAGAGACCCAGTACTTC.

CDR3 sequence: CAWSKSGGNQPQHF. CDR3 nucleotide sequence: TGTGCCTGGAGTAAGAGCGGGGGCAATCAGCCCCAGCATTTT. V is TRBV30 and J is TRBJ1-5; D uncertain. The CDR3 sequence is 14 residues long. CDR1 is GTSNPN and CDR2 is SVGIG in the germline V gene (reference sequence). Trimming removed 2 bases from V and 2 bases from J, with 10 bases in between. Together with reference TRBV30 and TRBJ1-5, the CDR3 gives the full variable domain: SQTIHQWPATLVQPVGSPLSLECTVEGTSNPNLYWYRQAAGRGLQLLFYSVGIGQISSEVPQNLSASRPQDRQFILSSKKLLLSDSGFYLCAWSKSGGNQPQHFGDGTRLSIL.

This chain connects TRBV10-3 to TRBJ2-1; 12 bases map to TRBD2. The CDR3 totals 18 residues. Germline V gene data show CDR1 as ENHRY and CDR2 as SYGVKD. V was clipped by 0 bases and J by 10 bases; unmatched bases: 13. The CDR3 nucleotides are TGTGCCATCAGTGAGTCCAACCCCGGGACTAGCGGGTTCGGAGAGCAGTTCTTC. Protein: CAISESNPGTSGFGEQFF.

The gene calls are TRBV28 and TRBJ1-2; D remains unclear. Trimming removed 5 bases from V and 3 bases from J, with 16 bases in between. Germline lookup yields CDR1 MDHEN and CDR2 SYDVKM. The CDR3 sequence is 15 residues long. The CDR3 here is CASSMAPGSYYGYTF. Written as DNA, the CDR3 is TGTGCCAGCAGTATGGCCCCGGGCAGCTACTATGGCTACACCTTC.

The CDR3 loop reads CSVEGQGAPYGYTF. The CDR3 DNA reads as TGCAGCGTTGAGGGACAGGGGGCGCCATATGGCTACACCTTC. The chain links TRBV29-1 to TRBJ1-2; 12 bases map to TRBD1. V shed 3 bases and J 5 bases; nucleotides not matched to a gene: 4. This CDR3 has 14 amino acids. Germline CDR1 is SQVTM and CDR2 is ANQGSEA.

As regards this clone: The same CDR3 also results from other DNA sequences found in this sample. The rearrangement uses TRBV5-1 and TRBJ2-5, with 14 bases aligning to TRBD2. The CDR3 consists of 16 residues. The germline CDR1 and CDR2 sequences are SGHRS and YFSETQ. V shed 0 bases, J shed 3 bases, and the junction held 1 base outside the gene matches. The CDR3: CASSLGLAGGEETQYF. CDR3 sequence (DNA): TGCGCCAGCAGCTTGGGACTAGCGGGAGGGGAAGAGACCCAGTACTTC.

This clone has just one count. The chain couples TRBV18 to TRBJ2-3, with 10 bases aligning to TRBD1. This CDR3 spans 15 amino acids. The trim removed 4 bases at V and 1 base at J, leaving 2 bases unmatched. Germline V gene data show CDR1 as KGHSH and CDR2 as LQKENI. DNA for the CDR3: TGTGCCAGCTCACAAGGGACAGGGGGCACAGATACGCAGTATTTT. It codes for CASSQGTGGTDTQYF.

The chain is built from TRBV5-1 and TRBJ2-1, with 11 bases fitting TRBD2. V shed 4 bases, J shed 8 bases, and the junction held 8 bases outside the gene matches. The CDR3 length is 15 residues. CDR1 SGHRS and CDR2 YFSETQ come from the germline V gene. The CDR3 DNA reads TGCGCCAGCAGCCTACTAGCGGGAGCGGTCGATGAGCAGTTCTTC. It encodes CASSLLAGAVDEQFF.